Below, one TCR beta chain is given with its context. This specimen comes from a study of blood T cell repertoires in COVID-19. Looking at the study overall: From T cells, B-cell-depleted T cells, or PBMCs came the material, which was cDNA or gDNA.

TCRdb's copy holds only in-frame clones and misses some; the assay was immunoSEQ multiplex PCR. In the table there are fewer than 350,000 clones, about nine tenths of which are singletons. There are 13 residues in the CDR3. CDR1 and CDR2 (germline): SGHVS, FNYEAQ. The V and J ends lost 3 bases and 4 bases, in that order; junction bases with no gene match: 3. The rearrangement links TRBV7-6 to TRBJ2-7, with 7 bases matching TRBD2. The sample comprised PBMCs or T cells enriched from blood (not recorded which). The receptor's source is a woman in her forties with acute COVID-19. CDR3 nucleotide sequence: TGTGCCAGCAGCTTGGGGGGGAAATACGAGCAGTACTTC. The encoded protein is CASSLGGKYEQYF.